These T cell receptor beta chains were read from a single sample in a study of blood T cells in healthy people across ages. Each CDR3 protein is one row after TCRdb ran MiXCR on the 5' RACE reads. The sample has approximately 800,000 distinct CDR3 sequences, about 36% seen once; the top ten hold roughly 13%. Material: blood. The receptors were gathered from a man younger than 30 in good health. The CDR3 runs from the conserved cysteine through the conserved F or W. D genes are given only for firm matches. Only some rows state a clone size, as once, few, many or a class for expanded clones.

>TRBJ2-7|TRBV12-3/TRBV12-4|few|TRBD1
TGTGCCAGCATTTCGGGGACAGGGGGAGGGGATGAGCAGTACTTC
CASISGTGGGDEQYF
>TRBJ1-4|TRBV12-3/TRBV12-4|many|.
TGTGCCAGCAGTTCCACCACAACTAATGAAAAACTGTTTTTT
CASSSTTTNEKLFF
>TRBJ2-7|TRBV5-1|.|TRBD1
TGCGCCAGCGCTGCTTTACAGGGGTCCTACGAGCAGTACTTC
CASAALQGSYEQYF
>TRBJ2-1|TRBV10-3|.|.
TGTGCCATCAGGGGGGCTAGCGGCTACAATGAGCAGTTCTTC
CAIRGASGYNEQFF
>TRBJ2-4|TRBV12-3/TRBV12-4|.|TRBD2
TGTGCCAGCACTACCGGGGAGGGAACCAAAAACATTCAGTACTTC
CASTTGEGTKNIQYF
>TRBJ2-7|TRBV15|many|.
TGTGCCACAAAGAAGGGGATCAACTCCTACGAGCAGTACTTC
CATKKGINSYEQYF
>TRBJ1-2|TRBV4-1|.|.
TGCGCCAGCAGCCAAGAGCCGGCAGGAAACTATGGCTACACCTTC
CASSQEPAGNYGYTF
>TRBJ2-7|TRBV12-5|.|TRBD1
TGTGCTAGTGGTTTGGTACTAGCAGGGGGCGAAGTTGAAGAGCAGTACTTC
CASGLVLAGGEVEEQYF
>TRBJ2-1|TRBV7-2|many|.
TGTGCCAGCAGCTTTGGCCAGGGTATGTTCAATGAGCAGTTCTTC
CASSFGQGMFNEQFF
>TRBJ2-1|TRBV7-3|few|.
TGTGCCAGCAGCTCGGGGGACACCTCTTACAATGAGCAGTTCTTC
CASSSGDTSYNEQFF
>TRBJ2-1|TRBV7-8|.|TRBD2
TGTGCCAGCAGCCTGGGACTAGCCTTCTACAATGAGCAGTTCTTC
CASSLGLAFYNEQFF
>TRBJ2-7|TRBV5-1|few|TRBD1
TGCGCCAGCAGCGGCCGGGACAGGGGCGTTCATGAGCAGTACTTC
CASSGRDRGVHEQYF
>TRBJ2-5|TRBV20-1|few|.
TGCAGTGCTAGAGATCCGGTTGGGCAGACAGGGACCCAGTACTTC
CSARDPVGQTGTQYF
>TRBJ2-7|TRBV2|few|TRBD1
TGTGCCAGCAGTGCACGCTCCGGGACAGGATTACGCTACGAGCAGTACTTC
CASSARSGTGLRYEQYF
>TRBJ2-7|TRBV12-3/TRBV12-4|many|.
TGTGCCAGCAGTTTTTTCCCGATGGCCTACGAGCAGTACTTC
CASSFFPMAYEQYF
>TRBJ2-5|TRBV12-3/TRBV12-4|many|.
TGTGCCAGCAGTTTTGGTAACAGCCAAGAGACCCAGTACTTC
CASSFGNSQETQYF
>TRBJ1-3|TRBV12-3/TRBV12-4|.|.
TGTGCCAGCAGCTTCACTGGGGGGCTCGGAAACACCATATATTTT
CASSFTGGLGNTIYF
>TRBJ2-1|TRBV5-1|many|TRBD1
TGCGCCAGCAGCTTGCCATACGGGACAGCTTACAATGAGCAGTTCTTC
CASSLPYGTAYNEQFF
>TRBJ2-1|TRBV5-1|few|.
TGCGCCAGCAGCTTGTATGACGGACACAATGAGCAGTTCTTC
CASSLYDGHNEQFF
>TRBJ1-1|TRBV25-1|few|.
TGTGCCAGCAGTGAATCCGCCCGGCGGGGGACTGAAGCTTTCTTT
CASSESARRGTEAFF
>TRBJ2-1|TRBV20-1|.|.
TGCAGTGCTAGAGATCCCAGGGGAGCTAGAGGAAGGAATGAGCAGTTCTTC
CSARDPRGARGRNEQFF
>TRBJ2-3|TRBV20-1|few|.
TGCAGTGCCTTAGACGAGATACGGACAGATACGCAGTATTTT
CSALDEIRTDTQYF
>TRBJ2-2|TRBV9|.|TRBD2
TGTGCCAGCAGCGCCCCCAGAATACTAGCGGGGAGCTACACCGAGGAGCTGTTTTTT
CASSAPRILAGSYTEELFF
>TRBJ2-7|TRBV7-3|.|.
TGTGCCAGCAGCCCAAACCTACAGGGTGATGAGCAGTACTTC
CASSPNLQGDEQYF
>TRBJ2-7|TRBV20-1|.|TRBD2
TGCAGTGCCGACGGGGGGAGATGCGAGCAGTACTTC
CSADGGRCEQYF
>TRBJ2-7|TRBV2|.|.
TGTGCCAGCAGTGCACCATGGGGGTCCTACGAGCAGTACTTC
CASSAPWGSYEQYF
>TRBJ1-1|TRBV7-8|few|.
TGTGCCAGCAGCTTAGCGGTGGGGTCGAACACTGAAGCTTTCTTT
CASSLAVGSNTEAFF
>TRBJ2-1|TRBV20-1|.|TRBD1
TGCAGTGGGACAGGCCCTTCCTACGAGCAGTTCTTC
CSGTGPSYEQFF
>TRBJ1-1|TRBV12-3/TRBV12-4|.|.
TGTGCCAGCAGTTTTATGGGGGCAGGGAACACTGAAGCTTTCTTT
CASSFMGAGNTEAFF
>TRBJ1-6|TRBV5-1|.|.
TGCGCCAGCAGCTTGGACAATAATTCACCCCTCCACTTT
CASSLDNNSPLHF
>TRBJ1-2|TRBV4-1|.|TRBD1
TGCGCCAGCAGCCAGACGGACAGGGGAAACTGTGGCTACACCTTC
CASSQTDRGNCGYTF
>TRBJ1-5|TRBV6-5|few|.
TGTGCCAGCAGTTACTCGGGCCCGGGGCAGCCCCAGCATTTT
CASSYSGPGQPQHF
>TRBJ2-2|TRBV10-3|.|.
TGTGCCATCAGTGTTAAGACTGCGAACACCGGGGAGCTGTTTTTT
CAISVKTANTGELFF
>TRBJ2-3|TRBV20-1|.|TRBD1
TGCAGTGCTAGGGGACAGCGATCCACAGATACGCAGTATTTT
CSARGQRSTDTQYF
>TRBJ2-7|TRBV6-2/TRBV6-3|few|.
TGTGCCAGCAGTATCCCGGGAAAGGGAAGCTCCTACGAGCAGTACTTC
CASSIPGKGSSYEQYF
>TRBJ2-5|TRBV9|.|TRBD2
TGTGCCAGCAGCGTAGCTAGCGGGGGGCCTCAAGAGACCCAGTACTTC
CASSVASGGPQETQYF
>TRBJ2-5|TRBV9|few|TRBD1
TGTGCCAGCAGCGTCAAGTCCGGGACAGGGCAAGAGACCCAGTACTTC
CASSVKSGTGQETQYF
>TRBJ1-1|TRBV12-3/TRBV12-4|few|.
TGTGCCAGCAGTCGGGAGAGGGGGGGTAGTACTGAAGCTTTCTTT
CASSRERGGSTEAFF
>TRBJ1-2|TRBV4-1|few|.
TGCGCCAGCAGCCCGGGACCAGGGTCCGTATACTATGGCTACACCTTC
CASSPGPGSVYYGYTF
>TRBJ2-1|TRBV12-3/TRBV12-4|.|TRBD2
TGTGCCAGCCCAGTTTTTCGGTATCGGGAGTGGGGGGGGGACAATGAGCAGTTCTTC
CASPVFRYREWGGDNEQFF
>TRBJ2-1|TRBV9|.|.
TGTGCCAGCAGCGTAGCCGAGGGCCATGCGTTCGATGAGCAGTTCTTC
CASSVAEGHAFDEQFF